Shown below are 24 T cell receptor beta chains from a single sample sequenced in a study of blood T cell repertoires in COVID-19. Sequencing was performed with immunoSEQ multiplex PCR; in TCRdb, only in-frame clones are kept and a portion is missing. Among roughly 280,000 clones listed, around 86% were seen once. Material for sequencing was peripheral blood. These receptors were obtained from a woman aged 60-75 years with COVID-19, enrolled during active disease.

This clone appeared a single time. The rearrangement joins TRBV19 to TRBJ2-7; 11 bases are shared with TRBD1. V was clipped by 5 bases and J by 4 bases; unmatched bases: 7. The germline CDR1 and CDR2 sequences are LNHDA and SQIVND (reference sequence). This CDR3 has 15 residues. The CDR3 bases are TGTGCCAGTAGTTGGACAGGGGGCGCCGGTTACGAGCAGTACTTC. It yields the protein CASSWTGGAGYEQYF.

The genes are TRBV9 and TRBJ1-1; 9 bases match TRBD1. Germline V gives CDR1 SGDLS, CDR2 YYNGEE. CDR3 size: 14 residues. Losses at the gene ends were 3 bases for V and 5 bases for J; bases not matched to a gene: 5. CDR3 protein: CASSGQGVGTEAFF. The CDR3 nucleotides are TGTGCCAGCAGCGGACAGGGGGTGGGGACTGAAGCTTTCTTT.

In its sample, this clone was seen once. The chain recombines TRBV2 with TRBJ1-3; TRBD1 aligns across 7 bases. CDR1 is SNHLY and CDR2 is FYNNEI in the germline V gene. V lost 7 bases, J lost 0 bases, and 12 bases stayed unmatched. The CDR3 runs 17 residues. DNA for the CDR3: TGTGCCAGCAAACCAAGGGGGACAGCCTCCTCTGGAAACACCATATATTTT. Residues: CASKPRGTASSGNTIYF.

This rearrangement joins TRBV19 to TRBJ2-1; TRBD2 matches at 12 bases. CDR1 is LNHDA, CDR2 SQIVND, per germline (reference sequence). The ends lost 5 bases at V and 4 bases at J; junction bases unmatched: 6. The CDR3 consists of 16 residues. The CDR3 nucleotides are TGTGCCAGTAGTCCTCTAACTAGCGGGAGGTACAATGAGCAGTTCTTC. Translation: CASSPLTSGRYNEQFF.

V gene TRBV7-9 combines with J gene TRBJ2-3, with 10 nucleotides matching TRBD2. CDR1 SEHNR and CDR2 FQNEAQ come from the germline V gene (reference sequence). The V segment lost 2 bases and the J segment 2 bases; nucleotides outside the gene matches: 10. The CDR3 spans 18 residues. CDR3: CASSLPSGRATHTDTQYF. CDR3 nucleotides: TGTGCCAGCAGCTTACCCAGCGGGAGGGCCACCCACACAGATACGCAGTATTTT.

The chain joins TRBV5-1 to TRBJ2-7; 7 bases are a match to TRBD1. CDR3 size: 12 residues. Germline V CDR1 and CDR2: SGHRS, YFSETQ. V was clipped by 2 bases and J by 5 bases; unmatched bases: 1. This CDR3 reads CASSFTGDEQYF. Written as DNA, the CDR3 is TGCGCCAGCAGCTTTACAGGGGACGAGCAGTACTTC.

V gene TRBV7-6 combines with J gene TRBJ2-1, with D perhaps matching TRBD1 (5 bases). The CDR3 sequence is 14 residues long. Deletions cut 3 bases from V and 7 bases from J, with 13 bases between. Germline CDR1 reads SGHVS; CDR2 reads FNYEAQ. The CDR3 is CASSLRRTPNEQFF. CDR3 sequence (DNA): TGTGCCAGCAGCTTGCGCAGGACACCAAATGAGCAGTTCTTC.

This clone was observed a few times. The chain links TRBV27 to TRBJ1-5; 11 bases are a match to TRBD1. With 6 bases clipped from V and 6 bases from J, the junction kept 4 bases outside the gene matches. Germline values: CDR1 MNHEY, CDR2 SMNVEV (reference sequence). The CDR3 loop spans 14 amino acids. In DNA, the CDR3 is TGTGCCAGCAGGCGCGGGACAGGGGGTCAGCCCCAGCATTTT. This encodes CASRRGTGGQPQHF.

This chain joins TRBV5-8 and TRBJ1-5, with D perhaps TRBD1 (5 bases). Germline V gives CDR1 SGHTS, CDR2 YDEGEE. V was pared by 9 bases and J by 4 bases, with 17 bases between. This CDR3 comprises 14 residues. The CDR3: CATPRFPGNQPQHF. Here the CDR3 DNA reads TGTGCCACCCCGCGGTTCCCAGGGAATCAGCCCCAGCATTTT.

This clone occurred a few times. The rearrangement joins TRBV5-4 to TRBJ2-7; 8 bases match TRBD2. CDR3 length: 16 amino acids. V shed 0 bases, J shed 3 bases, and the junction held 8 bases outside the gene matches. CDR1 SGHNT and CDR2 YYREEE come from the germline V gene (reference sequence). The CDR3 loop reads CASSLGVSGSNYEQYF. Written as DNA, the CDR3 is TGTGCCAGCAGCTTGGGTGTGAGCGGGAGTAACTACGAGCAGTACTTC.

The chain is built from TRBV10-2 and TRBJ1-2, with a tentative D call TRBD1 (5 bases). V was cut by 2 bases and J by 4 bases, with 14 bases left in between. The CDR3 extends over 15 amino acids. CDR1 is WSHSY and CDR2 is SAAADI in the germline V gene. The CDR3 DNA reads TGCGCCAGCAGTGAGAAGGCGGGGCTTCTCTATGGCTACACCTTC. This codes for CASSEKAGLLYGYTF.

The rearrangement links TRBV7-9 to TRBJ2-7, with 13 bases lining up with TRBD2. Trimming took 3 bases from V and 6 from J; bases not matched to a gene: 8. Germline CDR1 and CDR2: SEHNR and FQNEAQ (reference sequence). This CDR3 is built from 16 residues. This CDR3 is CASSFGTSGAPSEQYF. The CDR3 DNA follows: TGTGCCAGCAGCTTTGGGACTAGCGGGGCCCCTTCCGAGCAGTACTTC.

This chain joins TRBV2 and TRBJ2-2, with a tentative D call TRBD1 (6 bases). The CDR3 consists of 15 residues. The germline V gene has CDR1 SNHLY and CDR2 FYNNEI. Trimming shortened V by 4 bases and J by 6 bases, and 15 bases separated the two germline ends. CDR3 in amino acids: CASSVWQGMAGELFF. The CDR3 nucleotides are TGTGCCAGCAGTGTTTGGCAGGGGATGGCCGGGGAGCTGTTTTTT. The variable domain in full, with the rest retrieved from reference TRBV2 and TRBJ2-2, is EPEVTQTPSHQVTQMGQEVILRCVPISNHLYFYWYRQILGQKVEFLVSFYNNEISEKSEIFDDQFSVERPDGSNFTLKIRSTKLEDSAMYFCASSVWQGMAGELFFGEGSRLTVL.

The table lists this clone with a count of one. The chain joins TRBV11-3 to TRBJ2-5; D gene uncertain. The CDR3 consists of 14 residues. The germline V gene has CDR1 SGHNT and CDR2 YENEEA. V was shortened by 5 bases and J by 1 base, with 11 bases between the two germline ends. CDR3 region: CASSARSGQETQYF. Written as DNA, the CDR3 is TGTGCCAGCAGCGCCCGATCGGGCCAAGAGACCCAGTACTTC.

The chain joins TRBV20-1 to TRBJ1-5; 9 bases match TRBD1. With V trimmed by 3 bases and J by 7 bases, 7 bases remained unmatched. The CDR3 is 14 amino acids. Germline CDR1 is DFQATT and CDR2 is SNEGSKA (reference sequence). The CDR3 loop reads CSASRGQGGQPQHF. The DNA of the CDR3 is TGCAGTGCTAGTCGGGGACAGGGTGGGCAGCCCCAGCATTTT.

This clone came up a few times. This chain connects TRBV4-1 to TRBJ2-1; 8 bases agree with TRBD2. Losses at the gene ends were 1 base for V and 4 bases for J; bases not matched to a gene: 6. CDR3 size: 16 residues. Germline V gene sequence: CDR1 MGHRA, CDR2 YSYEKL. The CDR3 region is CASSQVRASGYNEQFF. Written as DNA, the CDR3 is TGCGCCAGCAGCCAAGTTCGGGCTAGCGGGTACAATGAGCAGTTCTTC.

The chain joins TRBV10-2 to TRBJ2-7, with 9 bases lining up with TRBD1. The CDR3 extends over 17 amino acids. The germline gives CDR1 WSHSY, CDR2 SAAADI. V dropped 8 bases and J dropped 3; count of bases not matched to a gene: 17. The CDR3 DNA follows: TGCGCCAGCGGAGACTTGCTTGGGACAGGGACCCTCTACGAGCAGTACTTC. Encoded protein: CASGDLLGTGTLYEQYF.

The chain is built from TRBV19 and TRBJ1-2; 7 bases line up with TRBD1. Trimming cost V 5 bases and J 8 bases; bases outside gene matches: 14. This CDR3 is built from 15 residues. Looked up from germline, CDR1 is LNHDA and CDR2 is SQIVND (reference sequence). CDR3 sequence: CASSYPDRSSWGYTF. The CDR3, as DNA: TGTGCCAGTAGTTATCCGGACAGGAGCTCTTGGGGCTACACCTTC. Full variable domain (rest looked up from reference TRBV19 and TRBJ1-2): DGGITQSPKYLFRKEGQNVTLSCEQNLNHDAMYWYRQDPGQGLRLIYYSQIVNDFQKGDIAEGYSVSREKKESFPLTVTSAQKNPTAFYLCASSYPDRSSWGYTFGSGTRLTVV.

The chain uses TRBV5-6 and TRBJ1-2; D is unclear. Germline CDR1 reads SGHDT; CDR2 reads YYEEEE. This CDR3 comprises 14 residues. V lost 4 bases, J lost 5 bases, and 15 bases lay in between. The CDR3 spells CASSPEGVSYGYTF. CDR3 DNA: TGTGCCAGCAGCCCGGAGGGAGTTTCGTATGGCTACACCTTC.

The table lists this clone with a few counts. This chain joins TRBV4-2 and TRBJ2-2; TRBD2 aligns across 7 bases. With V trimmed by 3 bases and J by 4 bases, 11 bases remained unmatched. This CDR3 has 17 amino acids. Germline values: CDR1 LGHNA, CDR2 YNFKEQ. The CDR3: CASSQPDTGLPTGELFF. CDR3 DNA: TGTGCCAGCAGCCAGCCAGACACGGGACTACCCACCGGGGAGCTGTTTTTT.

The chain links TRBV21-1 to TRBJ1-4. TRBV21-1 is termed a pseudogene. The CDR3 runs 13 residues. The CDR3 loop reads CASKNLRNEKLFF. In DNA form, the CDR3 reads TGTGCCAGCAAAAACCTGAGGAATGAAAAACTGTTTTTT.

CDR3 nucleotides: TGTGCCAGCAGCTTAGGGGGGGGCACTGAAGCTTTCTTT. Protein product: CASSLGGGTEAFF. The genes are TRBV7-8 and TRBJ1-1, with TRBD1 as a possible D gene (5 bases). The CDR3 is made up of 13 amino acids. Trimming took off 1 base at V and 4 bases at J, with 7 bases between the two ends. In germline, CDR1 is SGHVS, CDR2 FQNEAQ.

The chain is built from TRBV18 and TRBJ2-5; D is unresolved. The V end lost 6 bases, the J end lost 5 bases, and 10 bases lay between the germline ends. CDR1 and CDR2 (germline): KGHSH, LQKENI. This CDR3 has 12 amino acids. The CDR3 sequence: CASSGQVETQYF. CDR3 sequence (DNA): TGTGCCAGCTCTGGGCAGGTGGAGACCCAGTACTTC.

The chain combines TRBV7-9 with TRBJ1-1, with 8 bases aligning to TRBD1. Germline V gene lookup returns CDR1 SEHNR and CDR2 FQNEAQ (reference sequence). Trimming at V came to 6 bases and at J to 4 bases, leaving 10 bases not matched to a gene. The CDR3 covers 15 residues. The DNA for the CDR3 is TGTGCCAGCAGACGTACAGGGGGGCTTGGCACTGAAGCTTTCTTT. This translates into CASRRTGGLGTEAFF.